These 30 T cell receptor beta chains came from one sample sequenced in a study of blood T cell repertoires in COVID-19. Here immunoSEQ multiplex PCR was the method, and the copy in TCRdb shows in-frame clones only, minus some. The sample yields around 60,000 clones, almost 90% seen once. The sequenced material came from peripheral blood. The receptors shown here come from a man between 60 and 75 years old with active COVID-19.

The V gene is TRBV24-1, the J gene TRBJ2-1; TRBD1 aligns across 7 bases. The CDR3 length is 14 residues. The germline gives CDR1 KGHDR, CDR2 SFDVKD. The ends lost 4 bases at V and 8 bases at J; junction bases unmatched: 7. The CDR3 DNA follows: TGTGCCACCAGTGACACGGGACAGCTCCATGAGCAGTTCTTC. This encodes CATSDTGQLHEQFF.

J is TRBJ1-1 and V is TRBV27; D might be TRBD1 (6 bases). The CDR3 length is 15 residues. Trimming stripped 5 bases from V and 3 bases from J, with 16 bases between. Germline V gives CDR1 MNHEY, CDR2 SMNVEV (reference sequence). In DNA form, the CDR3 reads TGTGCCAGCAGTAGTACAGGGTGGGCGGACACTGAAGCTTTCTTT. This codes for CASSSTGWADTEAFF.

This chain's CDR3 is CASSPWPADYGYTF. As DNA, the CDR3 is TGTGCCAGCAGCCCTTGGCCCGCGGACTATGGCTACACCTTC. This chain uses TRBV5-6 with TRBJ1-2; D uncertain. CDR3 length: 14 amino acids. Trimming removed 4 bases from V and 3 bases from J, with 13 bases in between. Germline CDR1 is SGHDT and CDR2 is YYEEEE.

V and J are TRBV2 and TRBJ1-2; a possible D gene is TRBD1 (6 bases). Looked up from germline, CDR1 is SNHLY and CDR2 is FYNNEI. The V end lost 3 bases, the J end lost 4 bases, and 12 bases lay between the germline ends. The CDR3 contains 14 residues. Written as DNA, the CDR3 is TGTGCCAGCAGTGACCGACAGGCCACCTATGGCTACACCTTC. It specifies CASSDRQATYGYTF.

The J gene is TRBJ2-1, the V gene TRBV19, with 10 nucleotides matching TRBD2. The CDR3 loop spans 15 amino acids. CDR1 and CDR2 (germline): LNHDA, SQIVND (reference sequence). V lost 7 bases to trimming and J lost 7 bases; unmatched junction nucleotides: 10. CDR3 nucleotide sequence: TGTGCCAGTACTCAAGCGGGAGGGCCAGCGAATGAGCAGTTCTTC. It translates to CASTQAGGPANEQFF.

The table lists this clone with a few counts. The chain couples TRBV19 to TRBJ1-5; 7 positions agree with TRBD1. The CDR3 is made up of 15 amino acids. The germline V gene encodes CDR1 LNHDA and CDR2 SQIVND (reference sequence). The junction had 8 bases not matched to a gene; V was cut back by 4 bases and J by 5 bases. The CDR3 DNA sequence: TGTGCCAGTAGTAAGAGGGGGCGGGAGGATCAGCCCCAGCATTTT. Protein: CASSKRGREDQPQHF.

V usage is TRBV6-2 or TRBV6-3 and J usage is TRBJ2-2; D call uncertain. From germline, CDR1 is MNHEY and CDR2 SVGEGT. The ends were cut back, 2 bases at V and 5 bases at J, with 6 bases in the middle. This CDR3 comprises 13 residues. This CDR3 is CASSYVATGELFF. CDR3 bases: TGTGCCAGCAGTTACGTAGCAACCGGGGAGCTGTTTTTT.

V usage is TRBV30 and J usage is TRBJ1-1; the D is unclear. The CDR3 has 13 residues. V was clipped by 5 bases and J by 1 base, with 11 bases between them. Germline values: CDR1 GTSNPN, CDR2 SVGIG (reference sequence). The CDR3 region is CAWGWAPNTEAFF. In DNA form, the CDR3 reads TGTGCCTGGGGCTGGGCTCCGAACACTGAAGCTTTCTTT. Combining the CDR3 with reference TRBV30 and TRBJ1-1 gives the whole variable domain SQTIHQWPATLVQPVGSPLSLECTVEGTSNPNLYWYRQAAGRGLQLLFYSVGIGQISSEVPQNLSASRPQDRQFILSSKKLLLSDSGFYLCAWGWAPNTEAFFGQGTRLTVV.

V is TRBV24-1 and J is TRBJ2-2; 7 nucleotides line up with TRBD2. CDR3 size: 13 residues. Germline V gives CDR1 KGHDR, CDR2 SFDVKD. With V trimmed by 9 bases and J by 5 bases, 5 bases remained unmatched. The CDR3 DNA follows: TGTGCCACCGCCTGGGGGGGAACCGGGGAGCTGTTTTTT. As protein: CATAWGGTGELFF.

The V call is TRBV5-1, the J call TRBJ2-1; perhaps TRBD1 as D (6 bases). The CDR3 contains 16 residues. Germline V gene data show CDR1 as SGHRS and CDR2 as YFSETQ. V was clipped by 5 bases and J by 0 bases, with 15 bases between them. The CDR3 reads CASSLRQASSYNEQFF. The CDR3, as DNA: TGCGCCAGCAGTCTCCGACAGGCCAGCTCCTACAATGAGCAGTTCTTC.

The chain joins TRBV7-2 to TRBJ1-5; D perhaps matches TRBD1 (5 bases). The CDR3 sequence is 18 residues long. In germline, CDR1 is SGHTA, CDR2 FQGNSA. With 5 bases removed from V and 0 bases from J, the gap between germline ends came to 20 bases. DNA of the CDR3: TGTGCCAGCAGCCGCGATTGGGGTGGGACTTATAGCAATCAGCCCCAGCATTTT. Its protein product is CASSRDWGGTYSNQPQHF. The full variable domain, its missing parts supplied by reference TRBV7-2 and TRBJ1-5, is GAGVSQSPSNKVTEKGKDVELRCDPISGHTALYWYRQSLGQGLEFLIYFQGNSAPDKSGLPSDRFSAERTGGSVSTLTIQRTQQEDSAVYLCASSRDWGGTYSNQPQHFGDGTRLSIL.

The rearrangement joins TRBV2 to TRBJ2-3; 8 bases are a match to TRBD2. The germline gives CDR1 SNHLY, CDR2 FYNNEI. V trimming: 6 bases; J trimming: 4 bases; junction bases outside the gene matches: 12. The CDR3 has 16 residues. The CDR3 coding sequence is TGTGCCAGCAGGGATAGTTGGGACGGGAGGGCAGATACGCAGTATTTT. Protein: CASRDSWDGRADTQYF.

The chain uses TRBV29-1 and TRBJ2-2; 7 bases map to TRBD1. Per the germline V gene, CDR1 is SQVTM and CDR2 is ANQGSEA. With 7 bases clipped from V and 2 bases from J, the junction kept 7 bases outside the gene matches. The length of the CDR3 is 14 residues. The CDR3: CSALQGLNTGELFF. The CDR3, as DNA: TGCAGCGCCCTACAGGGGTTAAACACCGGGGAGCTGTTTTTT.

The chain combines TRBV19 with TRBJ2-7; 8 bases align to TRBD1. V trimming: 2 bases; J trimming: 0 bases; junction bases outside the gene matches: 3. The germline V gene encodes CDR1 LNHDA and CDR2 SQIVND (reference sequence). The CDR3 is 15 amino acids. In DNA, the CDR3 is TGTGCCAGTAGTATACAGGGGGCCGACTCCTACGAGCAGTACTTC. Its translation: CASSIQGADSYEQYF.

This CDR3 reads CASSPGQGMQGYTF. The DNA for the CDR3 is TGTGCCAGCAGCCCGGGACAGGGGATGCAAGGCTACACCTTC. The chain employs TRBV7-9 and TRBJ1-2; TRBD1 matches at 10 bases. The V segment lost 5 bases and the J segment 8 bases; nucleotides outside the gene matches: 8. Germline loops: CDR1 SEHNR, CDR2 FQNEAQ (reference sequence). The CDR3 length is 14 residues.

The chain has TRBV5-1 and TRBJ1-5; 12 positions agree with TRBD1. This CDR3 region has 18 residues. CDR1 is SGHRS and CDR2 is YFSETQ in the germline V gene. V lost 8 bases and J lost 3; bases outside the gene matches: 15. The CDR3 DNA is TGCGCCAGTACCCGGGACAGGGGGCGACGAGTCATCAATCAGCCCCAGCATTTT. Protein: CASTRDRGRRVINQPQHF. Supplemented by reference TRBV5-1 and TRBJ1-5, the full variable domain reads KAGVTQTPRYLIKTRGQQVTLSCSPISGHRSVSWYQQTPGQGLQFLFEYFSETQRNKGNFPGRFSGRQFSNSRSEMNVSTLELGDSALYLCASTRDRGRRVINQPQHFGDGTRLSIL.

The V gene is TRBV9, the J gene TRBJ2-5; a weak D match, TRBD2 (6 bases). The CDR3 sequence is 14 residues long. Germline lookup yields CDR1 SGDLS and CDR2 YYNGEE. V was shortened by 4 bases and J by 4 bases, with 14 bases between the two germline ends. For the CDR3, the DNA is TGTGCCAGCAGCTACACTGACGGGGGAGAGACCCAGTACTTC. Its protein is CASSYTDGGETQYF.

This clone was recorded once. CDR3 region: CAWSVGGREISGELFF. The CDR3 DNA reads TGTGCCTGGAGTGTCGGGGGAAGAGAAATCTCCGGGGAGCTGTTTTTT. The chain employs TRBV30 and TRBJ2-2, with a weak D call TRBD2 (6 bases). The CDR3 totals 16 residues. V shed 0 bases and J shed 6 bases, with 17 bases lying between them. The germline V gene encodes CDR1 GTSNPN and CDR2 SVGIG (reference sequence).

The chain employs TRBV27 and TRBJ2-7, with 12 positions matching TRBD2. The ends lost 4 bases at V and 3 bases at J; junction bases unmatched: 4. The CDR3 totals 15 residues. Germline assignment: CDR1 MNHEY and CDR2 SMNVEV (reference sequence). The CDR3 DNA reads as TGTGCCAGCAGTTCCACGACTAGCGGGAGCTACGAGCAGTACTTC. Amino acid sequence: CASSSTTSGSYEQYF.

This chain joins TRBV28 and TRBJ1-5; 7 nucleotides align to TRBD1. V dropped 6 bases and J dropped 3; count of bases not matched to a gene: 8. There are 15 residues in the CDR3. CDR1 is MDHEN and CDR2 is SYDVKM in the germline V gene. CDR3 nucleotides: TGTGCCAGCAGGCCCTCGGGGACAGTCAATCAGCCCCAGCATTTT. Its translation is CASRPSGTVNQPQHF.

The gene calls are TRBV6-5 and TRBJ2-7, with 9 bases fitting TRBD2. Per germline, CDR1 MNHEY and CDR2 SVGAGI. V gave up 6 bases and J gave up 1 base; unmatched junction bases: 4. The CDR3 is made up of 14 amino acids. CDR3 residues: CASRAGGRSYEQYF. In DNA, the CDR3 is TGTGCCAGCAGGGCGGGAGGGCGTTCCTACGAGCAGTACTTC.

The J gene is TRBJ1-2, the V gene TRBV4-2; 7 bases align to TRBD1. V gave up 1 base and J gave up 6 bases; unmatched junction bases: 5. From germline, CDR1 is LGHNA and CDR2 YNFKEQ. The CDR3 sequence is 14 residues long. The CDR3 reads CASSQGQGADGYTF. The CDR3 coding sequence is TGTGCCAGCAGCCAAGGACAGGGCGCGGATGGCTACACCTTC.

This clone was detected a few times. This CDR3 reads CASSRRTAAFLYEQYF. DNA of the CDR3: TGTGCCAGCAGTCGGCGGACAGCAGCCTTTTTGTACGAGCAGTACTTC. V gene TRBV28 combines with J gene TRBJ2-7; TRBD1 is a possible D gene (6 bases). Trimming left V 5 bases short and J 4 bases short, with 21 bases between. This CDR3 is built from 16 residues. Germline values: CDR1 MDHEN, CDR2 SYDVKM.

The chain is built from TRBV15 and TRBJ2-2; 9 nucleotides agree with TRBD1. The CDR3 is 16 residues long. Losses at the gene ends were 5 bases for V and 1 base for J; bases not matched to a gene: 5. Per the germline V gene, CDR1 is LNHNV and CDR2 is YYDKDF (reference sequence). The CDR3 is CATSGGTGWNTGELFF. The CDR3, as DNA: TGTGCCACCAGCGGAGGGACAGGGTGGAACACCGGGGAGCTGTTTTTT.

The CDR3 DNA sequence: TGTGCCAGCAGCGAACAGGGTGGAGTAGTTTCTGGAAACACCATATATTTT. Amino acid sequence: CASSEQGGVVSGNTIYF. The chain couples TRBV11-2 to TRBJ1-3; possibly TRBD1 for D (6 bases). This CDR3 comprises 17 residues. Trimming removed 5 bases at V and 1 base at J, with 18 bases between. Germline loops: CDR1 SGHAT, CDR2 FQNNGV.

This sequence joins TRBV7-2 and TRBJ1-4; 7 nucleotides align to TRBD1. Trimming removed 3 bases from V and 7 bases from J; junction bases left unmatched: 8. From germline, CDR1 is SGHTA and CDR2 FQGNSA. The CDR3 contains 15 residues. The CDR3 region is CASSFIHGTAEKLFF. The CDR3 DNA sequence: TGTGCCAGCAGCTTCATTCATGGGACAGCTGAAAAACTGTTTTTT. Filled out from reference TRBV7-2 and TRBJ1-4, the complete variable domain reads GAGVSQSPSNKVTEKGKDVELRCDPISGHTALYWYRQSLGQGLEFLIYFQGNSAPDKSGLPSDRFSAERTGGSVSTLTIQRTQQEDSAVYLCASSFIHGTAEKLFFGSGTQLSVL.

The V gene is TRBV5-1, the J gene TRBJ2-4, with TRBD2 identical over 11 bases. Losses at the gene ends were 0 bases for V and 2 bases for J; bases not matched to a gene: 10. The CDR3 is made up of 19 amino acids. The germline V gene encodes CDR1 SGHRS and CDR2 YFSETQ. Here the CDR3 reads CASSLGSGRAVESKNIQYF. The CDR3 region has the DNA TGCGCCAGCAGCTTGGGTAGCGGGAGGGCTGTTGAGTCCAAAAACATTCAGTACTTC.

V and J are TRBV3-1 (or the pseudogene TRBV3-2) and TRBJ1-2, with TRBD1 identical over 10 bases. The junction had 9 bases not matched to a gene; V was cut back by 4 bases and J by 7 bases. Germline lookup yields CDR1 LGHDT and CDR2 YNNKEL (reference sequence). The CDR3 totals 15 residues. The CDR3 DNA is TGTGCCAGCAGCCTACGTTCGACAGGGGGCACTGGCTACACCTTC. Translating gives CASSLRSTGGTGYTF.

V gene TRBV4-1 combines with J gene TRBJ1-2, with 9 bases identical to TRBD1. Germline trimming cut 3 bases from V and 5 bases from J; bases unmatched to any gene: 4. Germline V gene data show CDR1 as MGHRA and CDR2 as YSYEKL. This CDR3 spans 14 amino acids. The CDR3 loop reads CASSQGQGGYGYTF. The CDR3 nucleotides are TGCGCCAGCAGCCAGGGACAGGGTGGGTATGGCTACACCTTC.

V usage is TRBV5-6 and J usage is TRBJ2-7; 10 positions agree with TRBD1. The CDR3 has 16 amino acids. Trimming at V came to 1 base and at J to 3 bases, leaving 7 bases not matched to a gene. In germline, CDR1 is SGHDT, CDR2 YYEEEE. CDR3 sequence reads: CASSLTPGTGDYEQYF. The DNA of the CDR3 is TGTGCCAGCAGCTTGACCCCCGGGACAGGGGACTACGAGCAGTACTTC.